The source of this TCR beta chain is a study of blood T cell repertoires in COVID-19. As for the study in general: Sites across the United States, Italy and Spain contributed samples from acute and convalescent COVID-19. Sources were T cells, B-cell-depleted T cells, or PBMCs; the material itself was cDNA or gDNA.

The germline V gene has CDR1 SGHNT and CDR2 YENEEA. The CDR3 contains 16 residues. The junction had 3 bases not matched to a gene; V was cut back by 1 base and J by 7 bases. Authors' data handling: Reference gene primers were amplified, and this amplification served to estimate nucleated cell counts. Generated by immunoSEQ multiplex PCR, the TCRdb table keeps only in-frame clones and is missing some. The DNA was the basis for D and trimming; V, J and clone size are from that table. In the table there are over 200,000 clones, around four fifths of which are singletons. This clone is a singleton in its sample.

This clonotype originated in a woman aged 40 to 50 with active or convalescent COVID-19. The sample consisted of peripheral blood. The chain is built from TRBV11-3 and TRBJ1-6; 11 bases line up with TRBD1. The CDR3 is CASSLGTGGRNSPLHF. The CDR3 nucleotides read TGTGCCAGCAGCTTAGGGACAGGGGGCCGGAATTCACCCCTCCACTTT.